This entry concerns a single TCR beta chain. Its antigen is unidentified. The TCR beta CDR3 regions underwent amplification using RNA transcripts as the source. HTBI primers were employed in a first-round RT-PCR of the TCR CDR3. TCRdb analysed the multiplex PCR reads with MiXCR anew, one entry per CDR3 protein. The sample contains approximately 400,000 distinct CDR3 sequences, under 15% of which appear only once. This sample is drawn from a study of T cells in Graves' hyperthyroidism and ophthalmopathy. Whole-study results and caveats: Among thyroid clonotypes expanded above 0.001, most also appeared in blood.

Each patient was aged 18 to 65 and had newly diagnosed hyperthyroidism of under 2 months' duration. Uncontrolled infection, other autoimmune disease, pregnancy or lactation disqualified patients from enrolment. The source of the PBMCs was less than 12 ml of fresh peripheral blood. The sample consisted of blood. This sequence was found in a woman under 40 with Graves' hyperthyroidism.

This CDR3 reads CATTPGSNQPQHF. The CDR3 DNA is TGTGCCACCACTCCAGGGAGCAATCAGCCCCAGCATTTT. This chain uses TRBV24-1 with TRBJ1-5, with D perhaps matching TRBD1 (5 bases). In germline, CDR1 is KGHDR, CDR2 SFDVKD. This CDR3 spans 13 amino acids. Trimming took 8 bases from V and 1 from J, leaving 8 bases between them.